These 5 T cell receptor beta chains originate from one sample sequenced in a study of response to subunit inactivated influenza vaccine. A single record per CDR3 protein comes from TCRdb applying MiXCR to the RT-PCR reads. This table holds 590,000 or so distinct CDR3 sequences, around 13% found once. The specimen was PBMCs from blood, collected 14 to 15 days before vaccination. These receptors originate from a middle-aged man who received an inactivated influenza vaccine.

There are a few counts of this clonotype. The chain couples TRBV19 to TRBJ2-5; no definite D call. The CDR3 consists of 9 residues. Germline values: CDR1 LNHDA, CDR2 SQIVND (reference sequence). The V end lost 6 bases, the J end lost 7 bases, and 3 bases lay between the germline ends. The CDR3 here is CASRGTQYF. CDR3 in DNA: TGTGCCAGTAGGGGGACCCAGTACTTC.

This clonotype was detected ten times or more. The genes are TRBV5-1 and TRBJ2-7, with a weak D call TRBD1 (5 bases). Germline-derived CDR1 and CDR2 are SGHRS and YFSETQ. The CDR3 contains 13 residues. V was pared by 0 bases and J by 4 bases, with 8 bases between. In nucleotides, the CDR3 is TGCGCCAGCAGCTTGGATACAGGATACGAGCAGTACTTC. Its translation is CASSLDTGYEQYF.

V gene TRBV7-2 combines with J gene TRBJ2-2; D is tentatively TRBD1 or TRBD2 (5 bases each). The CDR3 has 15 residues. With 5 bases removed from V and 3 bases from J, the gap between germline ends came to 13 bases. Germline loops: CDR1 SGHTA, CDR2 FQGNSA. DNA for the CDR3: TGTGCCAGCAGCGCAGGGACGGGTTACACCGGGGAGCTGTTTTTT. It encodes CASSAGTGYTGELFF.

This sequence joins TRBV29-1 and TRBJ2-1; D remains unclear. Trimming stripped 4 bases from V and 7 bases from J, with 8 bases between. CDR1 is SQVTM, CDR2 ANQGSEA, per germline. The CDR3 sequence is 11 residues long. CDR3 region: CSVVIGNEQFF. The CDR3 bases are TGCAGCGTTGTAATCGGGAATGAGCAGTTCTTC.

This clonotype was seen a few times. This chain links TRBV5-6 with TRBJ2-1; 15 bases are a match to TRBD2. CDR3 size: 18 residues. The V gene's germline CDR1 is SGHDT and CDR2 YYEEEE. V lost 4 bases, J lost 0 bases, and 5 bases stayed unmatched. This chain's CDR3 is CASSAGLAGGSSYNEQFF. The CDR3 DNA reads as TGTGCCAGCAGCGCGGGACTAGCGGGGGGCTCCTCCTACAATGAGCAGTTCTTC.